The rows below give T cell receptor beta chains drawn from one sample of a study of molecular identifiers for immune sequencing clone quantification. MiXCR, run by TCRdb on the PCR reads, gives a single entry per CDR3 protein. The sample carries roughly 50,000 distinct CDR3 sequences, roughly 24% recorded once. Sequencing was performed on naive CD8+ T cells from blood, with Jurkat cell RNA spiked in. The receptors originated from a human donor in good health. Some libraries in this study had Jurkat cell RNA spiked in. Both conserved end residues are part of each CDR3. The D gene is left open where the match is weak. For some rows the clone size is stated as once, few or many, or as a class when expanded; others skip it.

clone_size,d_call,j_call,v_call,cdr3_aa,cdr3_nt
few,NA,TRBJ1-6,TRBV30,CAWSPRGSPLHF,TGTGCCTGGAGTCCCCGGGGTTCACCCCTCCACTTT
hyperexpanded,NA,TRBJ2-7,TRBV6-5,CASSWGESSYEQYF,TGTGCCAGCAGTTGGGGAGAGAGCTCCTACGAGCAGTACTTC
many,NA,TRBJ2-4,TRBV21-1,CASSNHRGGFAGGSRVVKNIQYF,NA
many,NA,TRBJ1-5,TRBV2,CASGQFSNQPQHF,TGTGCCAGTGGACAGTTTAGCAATCAGCCCCAGCATTTT
medium-sized,TRBD1,TRBJ2-3,TRBV29-1,CSVDPPTGYRTDTQYF,TGCAGCGTTGACCCTCCGACAGGGTACCGCACAGATACGCAGTATTTT
many,TRBD2,TRBJ2-7,TRBV6-2/TRBV6-3,CASTDTTSGGRYEQYF,TGTGCCAGCACCGACACGACTAGCGGGGGCCGCTACGAGCAGTACTTC
many,TRBD1,TRBJ2-7,TRBV4-1,CASSQVGQPYEQYF,TGCGCCAGCAGCCAAGTGGGACAGCCCTACGAGCAGTACTTC
few,NA,TRBJ2-2,TRBV7-9,CASKVPGPYPGELFF,TGTGCCAGCAAGGTCCCGGGACCTTATCCCGGGGAGCTGTTTTTT
many,TRBD2,TRBJ2-1,TRBV6-2/TRBV6-3,CATANGQAGLAATLGNEQFF,TGTGCCACCGCCAATGGGCAGGCTGGACTAGCGGCAACGCTGGGGAATGAGCAGTTCTTC
NA,NA,TRBJ1-4,TRBV19,CASSAWAIGNEKLFF,TGTGCCAGTAGTGCCTGGGCCATCGGGAATGAAAAACTGTTTTTT
many,NA,TRBJ1-5,TRBV3-1,CASSRGLSNQPQHF,TGTGCCAGCAGCCGAGGGTTGAGCAATCAGCCCCAGCATTTT
many,NA,TRBJ2-3,TRBV12-3/TRBV12-4,CASSLTRVEQYF,TGTGCCAGCAGTTTGACTCGAGTCGAGCAGTATTTT
many,NA,TRBJ2-2,TRBV6-5,CASSYRTEENTGELFF,TGTGCCAGCAGTTACCGAACAGAGGAGAACACCGGGGAGCTGTTTTTT
many,TRBD1,TRBJ1-6,TRBV20-1,CSAGPPGTENSPLHF,TGCAGTGCTGGACCGCCCGGGACAGAAAATTCACCCCTCCACTTT
medium-sized,TRBD1,TRBJ2-7,TRBV7-2,CASSPGTGYEQYF,TGTGCCAGCAGTCCCGGGACAGGCTACGAGCAGTACTTC
few,TRBD2,TRBJ2-2,TRBV27,CASTLTSGSRTGELFF,TGTGCCAGCACCCTAACTAGCGGGAGTCGGACCGGGGAGCTGTTTTTT
many,TRBD1,TRBJ2-7,TRBV28,CASSSLSGTGGYEQYF,TGTGCCAGCAGTTCCCTATCCGGGACAGGGGGCTACGAGCAGTACTTC
many,TRBD2,TRBJ2-3,TRBV20-1,CSALRIAGVLDTQYF,TGCAGTGCTCTCCGGATAGCGGGAGTCCTGGATACGCAGTATTTT
many,TRBD1,TRBJ2-5,TRBV6-2/TRBV6-3,CASSYWTGAETQYF,TGTGCCAGCAGTTATTGGACAGGGGCTGAGACCCAGTACTTC
many,NA,TRBJ2-3,TRBV13,CASSLVATSTDTQYF,TGTGCCAGCAGCTTGGTTGCTACTAGCACAGATACGCAGTATTTT
many,TRBD1,TRBJ1-1,TRBV6-2/TRBV6-3,CASSGRTGIENTEAFF,TGTGCCAGCAGCGGACGGACAGGGATAGAGAACACTGAAGCTTTCTTT
NA,TRBD2,TRBJ2-3,TRBV5-4,CASSLGLAPDTRYF,TGTGCCAGCAGCTTGGGACTAGCTCCAGATACGCGGTATTTT
many,NA,TRBJ1-5,TRBV19,CASSEPMEPQHF,TGTGCCAGTAGCGAACCAATGGAGCCCCAGCATTTT
many,NA,TRBJ2-7,TRBV30,CAWSVGFSYEQYF,TGTGCCTGGAGTGTGGGGTTCTCCTACGAGCAGTACTTC